The T cell receptor (beta chain) described here comes from a study of T cells in Graves' hyperthyroidism and ophthalmopathy. Authors of the study amplified TCR beta CDR3 regions from RNA transcripts. HTBI primers were the set used in a first-round RT-PCR of the TCR CDR3. TCRdb reprocessed the multiplex PCR reads with MiXCR, giving one entry per CDR3 protein. The sample contains about 400,000 distinct CDR3 sequences, 15% to 19% of which appear only once. The table lists this clonotype with many counts. This CDR3 region has 14 residues. From germline, CDR1 is SGHTS and CDR2 YDEGEE. V was clipped by 0 bases and J by 3 bases, with 6 bases between them.

This receptor was taken from a woman younger than 30 with Graves' hyperthyroidism. Sequencing was carried out using blood. The rearrangement links TRBV5-8 to TRBJ2-2; D gene unclear. As DNA, the CDR3 is TGTGCCAGCAGCTTGGAACCGCACACCGGGGAGCTGTTTTTT. Protein: CASSLEPHTGELFF.